Sequencing of this T cell receptor (beta chain) was carried out in a study of long-term antiretroviral therapy in people with HIV (dated 2022 in TCRdb). About the study as a whole: The earliest samples were collected approximately a decade before the 2015 WHO recommendation for immediate ART, a period when ART was typically delayed until CD4 counts fell. This retrospective serial study examined whether starting ART and sustained HIV suppression were associated with changes in the composition and diversity of the TRB repertoire in peripheral blood. A total of some 200 cryopreserved PBMC samples came from 25 to 35 adults with confirmed HIV infection and were collected serially over a mean of roughly six years (range 1-12). Among the 30 or so participants with HIV, over nine were female. No cross-contamination during QIAcube processing was shown when test extractions of a monoclonal T-cell line were performed alongside fewer than 40 polyclonal samples. General findings and caveats noted by the study authors: ART initiation was associated with a significant increase in TRB diversity, but diversity stayed significantly below transplant donor controls even after long-term ART. At every time point, the repertoire was dominated by expanded TRB clones first identified before ART initiation, although this dominance fluctuated and, in many PLHIV, declined after ART. Compared with controls, HIV repertoires had narrower CDR3 length ranges, and the network structure pointed to an antigen-experienced repertoire that shifted only slightly toward naive after ART. The samples were dated from about 2003 to 2017, and the ART regimens that were used may be less effective than current ART regimens. Because pre-ART samples had limited cell numbers, unsorted PBMC were profiled rather than sorted CD4+ and CD8+ T cells. Since PBMC availability was limited, sequencing covered only the TCR beta chain, with no alpha chain pairing. Inferences about post-ART repertoire changes are limited because no data were available on ART adherence, viral resistance or therapy changes.

The immunoSEQ hsTCRB v3.0 assay was used at survey level resolution to sequence the TRB variable region. TRB sequencing targeted a depth of about 40,000-50,000 T-cell genomes per sample. TRB libraries were pooled and sequenced on an Illumina MiSeq using a v3 150-cycle kit. Regarding the original processing steps: Analysis of repertoires was carried out in R inside a reproducible Nextflow workflow spanning QC, data transformation and analysis. LymphoSeq2, an R package for exploring AIRR-Seq data, was used to implement the custom analyses. Several samples that yielded fewer than 5000 total TRB sequences were excluded, so that 188 HIV repertoires were analyzed. Among the 200 or so HIV repertoires that were kept, roughly 58 were collected before ART initiation and roughly 130 were collected after ART initiation. Repertoires were downsampled to 5000 TRB nucleotide sequences, with summary statistics averaged over 100 downsampling iterations. Only TRB sequences with CDR3 regions of at least seven amino acids were retained for analysis. A Shannon entropy-derived clonality score and the Gini coefficient were used to measure diversity. In the repertoire networks, any two of the top 5000 CDR3 amino acid sequences were connected whenever the two sequences differed by an edit distance of one. GLIPH2 predicted antigen specificity groups and MHC restriction for TRB CDR3 amino acid sequences. CDR3 amino acid sequences were matched against VDJdb and McPAS-TCR to flag known CMV, EBV, HIV or tissue antigen associations. Pre-ART, post-ART and control groups were compared with Wilcoxon signed-rank tests and Holm-Bonferroni correction. Entries here come from immuneACCESS through TCRdb and include only in-frame sequences with V and J called. Some clones fail to appear in such tables; in the studies checked, an unresolved V gene covers under half of the shortfall, and the cause of the remainder is unknown. The V and J calls and clone size come from that table; D and trimming were worked out from the DNA. This sample gives about 24,000 clones in total; about 76% of them show up just once. The top ten clones comprise 15% to 20% of the sample.

This clone was observed a handful of times. The target of this receptor is not known. Per-base qualities were not stored, and no clone one base away is much larger. To be included, a participant needed at least one PBMC sample from before ART initiation plus at least two post-ART samples. Treatment was received in the United States of America by all participants with HIV. Before DNA extraction, cryopreserved samples containing about 1-11 million PBMC were thawed and washed. At the time of the earliest PBMC sample, participants with HIV were aged between roughly 20 and 55 years. Each participant contributed PBMC samples from 1-4 timepoints before ART initiation and 2-8 timepoints after ART initiation, with a median of 7 samples. For every participant, serial HIV viral load, CD4+ T-cell count, ART history and demographic data were obtained. A Qiagen kit on a QIAcube was used to extract genomic DNA from unsorted PBMC, with samples processed in batches of 12.

The sequence derives from a young woman with HIV. The sequencing here drew on unsorted PBMCs, taken at the start of antiretroviral therapy, before treatment.

The DNA is as follows: TGTGCCACCCACAGGGGTCCAGGGAATCAGCCCCAGCATTTT. Translated, it gives CATHRGPGNQPQHF. The chain is encoded by TRBV19 joined to TRBJ1-5; 7 bases in the middle match TRBD1. Trimming accounts for 10 bases at V and 4 bases at J, while the number of junction bases matched to no gene is 10. From its cysteine to its phenylalanine, the CDR3 spans 14 amino acids. The kept DNA is CDR3 alone, 42 bases in frame from the first base. In the germline V gene (reference sequence), CDR1 corresponds to LNHDA and CDR2 to SQIVND. The reference TRBV19 and TRBJ1-5 proteins fill in what lies around the CDR3, so the full variable domain reads DGGITQSPKYLFRKEGQNVTLSCEQNLNHDAMYWYRQDPGQGLRLIYYSQIVNDFQKGDIAEGYSVSREKKESFPLTVTSAQKNPTAFYLCATHRGPGNQPQHFGDGTRLSIL.